Below are 23 T cell receptor beta chains sequenced from a single sample in a study of OX40 agonist ivuxolimab in advanced cancers. Libraries were prepared by immunoSEQ multiplex PCR; TCRdb keeps only in-frame clonotypes and omits some of them. The sample holds approximately 89,000 clones, approximately 86% seen once. The sequencing used CD4+ or CD8+ T cells sorted from blood, collected in a trial of the OX40 agonist ivuxolimab. The source of these receptors is an adult with an advanced solid tumor such as melanoma, head and neck, liver or kidney cancer.

The rearrangement uses TRBV7-3 and TRBJ2-1, with D hard to call. V was cut by 1 base and J by 0 bases, with 7 bases left in between. Germline-derived CDR1 and CDR2 are SGHTA and FQGTGA. The CDR3 runs 15 residues. The CDR3 protein is CASSLMRSSYNEQFF. As DNA, the CDR3 is TGTGCCAGCAGCTTAATGAGAAGCTCCTACAATGAGCAGTTCTTC.

The chain couples TRBV21-1 to TRBJ2-7; the table's D call, TRBD1, has no DNA check behind it. TRBV21-1 represents a pseudogene. This CDR3 is 15 amino acids long. CDR3: CASSKRRDRGYEQYF. The CDR3 DNA reads TGTGCCAGCAGCAAAAGGCGGGACAGGGGCTACGAGCAGTACTTC.

The chain recombines TRBV7-2 with TRBJ2-3; 7 bases are a match to TRBD2. The CDR3 has 15 amino acids. CDR1 and CDR2 (germline): SGHTA, FQGNSA. V was clipped by 2 bases and J by 0 bases; unmatched bases: 2. This CDR3 reads CASSLSGTSTDTQYF. In DNA, the CDR3 is TGTGCCAGCAGCTTAAGCGGGACTAGCACAGATACGCAGTATTTT.

The V and J genes are TRBV5-1 and TRBJ2-3, with a weak D call TRBD1 (6 bases). V shed 4 bases and J shed 6 bases, with 12 bases lying between them. The CDR3 consists of 13 residues. Germline CDR1 and CDR2: SGHRS and YFSETQ. The CDR3 loop reads CASSDPGEDTQYF. The CDR3 DNA reads as TGCGCCAGCAGCGATCCAGGGGAGGATACGCAGTATTTT.

This chain joins TRBV28 and TRBJ2-1; D may be TRBD1 or TRBD2 (5 bases each). The CDR3 is 15 amino acids. The germline gives CDR1 MDHEN, CDR2 SYDVKM. The V end was cut by 6 bases, the J end by 8 bases, with 20 bases between. The CDR3 nucleotides are TGTGCCAGCAGGGGCGTGGGGGAGTACCGGGATGAGCAGTTCTTC. Translation: CASRGVGEYRDEQFF.

CDR3 DNA: TGTGCCAGCAGCTTGGATTCGCGGGCCAGCTCCTACAATGAGCAGTTCTTC. This codes for CASSLDSRASSYNEQFF. The chain recombines TRBV5-5 with TRBJ2-1; the D gene is possibly TRBD2 (5 bases). The ends were cut back, 0 bases at V and 0 bases at J, with 13 bases in the middle. CDR1 and CDR2 from the germline V gene are SGHKS and YYEKEE (reference sequence). This CDR3 comprises 17 residues. Using reference TRBV5-5 and TRBJ2-1 for the parts outside the CDR3, the full variable domain is DAGVTQSPTHLIKTRGQQVTLRCSPISGHKSVSWYQQVLGQGPQFIFQYYEKEERGRGNFPDRFSARQFPNYSSELNVNALLLGDSALYLCASSLDSRASSYNEQFFGPGTRLTVL.

This chain connects TRBV5-6 to TRBJ2-7; D is uncertain. CDR1 and CDR2 from the germline V gene are SGHDT and YYEEEE. The V gene lost 0 bases and the J gene lost 5 bases, with 3 bases spanning the gap. This CDR3 spans 11 amino acids. CDR3: CASSLADEQYF. The CDR3 DNA follows: TGTGCCAGCAGCTTGGCCGACGAGCAGTACTTC.

The chain couples TRBV30 to TRBJ1-1, with 11 bases matching TRBD1. Germline CDR1 reads GTSNPN; CDR2 reads SVGIG (reference sequence). The CDR3 runs to 14 residues. Trimming at V came to 2 bases and at J to 4 bases, leaving 3 bases not matched to a gene. This chain's CDR3 is CAWSSGQGGTEAFF. CDR3 DNA sequence: TGTGCCTGGAGTTCGGGACAGGGGGGCACTGAAGCTTTCTTT.

This clone is a singleton in its sample. The CDR3 DNA reads as TGTGCCATCAGACAGGGGGTCCCCAATGAGCAGTTCTTC. Translating gives CAIRQGVPNEQFF. This chain uses TRBV28 with TRBJ2-1, with 9 bases that match TRBD1. The CDR3 contains 13 residues. The germline V gene has CDR1 MDHEN and CDR2 SYDVKM. J gave up 6 bases and V 10 bases, and 7 bases lay outside the gene matches.

This rearrangement joins TRBV28 to TRBJ2-1; D is possibly TRBD1 (6 bases). Trimming shortened V by 5 bases and J by 13 bases, and 15 bases separated the two germline ends. This CDR3 comprises 12 residues. Germline-derived CDR1 and CDR2 are MDHEN and SYDVKM. CDR3 nucleotides: TGTGCCAGCAGTCTGCGACAGGCGGAACAGTTCTTC. Amino acids: CASSLRQAEQFF. Full variable domain (outside the CDR3, taken from reference TRBV28 and TRBJ2-1): DVKVTQSSRYLVKRTGEKVFLECVQDMDHENMFWYRQDPGLGLRLIYFSYDVKMKEKGDIPEGYSVSREKKERFSLILESASTNQTSMYLCASSLRQAEQFFGPGTRLTVL.

The chain carries TRBV12-5 and TRBJ2-5; D assignment may be TRBD1 or TRBD2 (5 bases each). CDR3 length: 12 residues. Germline V gene data show CDR1 as LGHNT and CDR2 as FRNRAP. The V end lost 5 bases, the J end lost 5 bases, and 9 bases lay between the germline ends. CDR3 amino acids: CASGIGEETQYF. The CDR3 nucleotides are TGTGCTAGTGGTATAGGGGAGGAGACCCAGTACTTC.

The genes are TRBV2 and TRBJ1-2; 8 nucleotides line up with TRBD1. The CDR3 runs 16 residues. Germline V gene lookup returns CDR1 SNHLY and CDR2 FYNNEI. V lost 5 bases, J lost 3 bases, and 11 bases stayed unmatched. CDR3 sequence reads: CASSLRMTGADYGYTF. CDR3 DNA sequence: TGTGCCAGCAGTTTACGGATGACAGGGGCTGACTATGGCTACACCTTC. Full variable domain (outside the CDR3, taken from reference TRBV2 and TRBJ1-2): EPEVTQTPSHQVTQMGQEVILRCVPISNHLYFYWYRQILGQKVEFLVSFYNNEISEKSEIFDDQFSVERPDGSNFTLKIRSTKLEDSAMYFCASSLRMTGADYGYTFGSGTRLTVV.

The CDR3 region is CASSTRDTYGYTF. The DNA for the CDR3 is TGTGCCAGTAGTACCCGGGACACCTATGGCTACACCTTC. The chain joins TRBV19 to TRBJ1-2; D possibly corresponds to TRBD1 (6 bases). Germline lookup yields CDR1 LNHDA and CDR2 SQIVND (reference sequence). V lost 4 bases to trimming and J lost 4 bases, with 10 bases between them. CDR3 size: 13 residues.

The genes are TRBV28 and TRBJ1-2, with unresolved D. V lost 6 bases and J lost 4, with 9 bases in between. Germline CDR1 is MDHEN and CDR2 is SYDVKM. This CDR3 has 12 residues. The CDR3 reads CASSRTSYGYTF. Here the CDR3 DNA reads TGTGCCAGCAGCCGAACCTCCTATGGCTACACCTTC.

The CDR3 coding sequence is TGTGCCACCACCCCGTCGACAGGGCAGTCAGATACGCAGTATTTT. Protein product: CATTPSTGQSDTQYF. The genes are TRBV7-9 and TRBJ2-3, with 7 bases fitting TRBD1. V gave up 10 bases and J gave up 4 bases; unmatched junction bases: 14. In germline, CDR1 is SEHNR, CDR2 FQNEAQ (reference sequence). This CDR3 is 15 amino acids long.

The V gene is TRBV19, the J gene TRBJ1-1; 9 bases match TRBD1. The ends lost 5 bases at V and 7 bases at J; junction bases unmatched: 5. The CDR3 contains 13 residues. Per germline, CDR1 LNHDA and CDR2 SQIVND (reference sequence). CDR3 nucleotides: TGTGCCAGTAGTGTAAGACAGGGGGGTGAAGCTTTCTTT. It specifies CASSVRQGGEAFF. The complete variable domain, with remaining parts taken from reference TRBV19 and TRBJ1-1, reads DGGITQSPKYLFRKEGQNVTLSCEQNLNHDAMYWYRQDPGQGLRLIYYSQIVNDFQKGDIAEGYSVSREKKESFPLTVTSAQKNPTAFYLCASSVRQGGEAFFGQGTRLTVV.

This chain joins TRBV18 and TRBJ2-3, with TRBD2 matching 8 bases. Germline V gene lookup returns CDR1 KGHSH and CDR2 LQKENI. This CDR3 is built from 16 residues. V was pared by 2 bases and J by 2 bases, with 6 bases of the junction left unmatched. The CDR3 protein is CASSPRTGGSTDTQYF. The CDR3 nucleotides are TGTGCCAGCTCACCAAGGACGGGAGGGTCCACAGATACGCAGTATTTT.

The rearrangement joins TRBV4-3 to TRBJ2-3, with 7 bases aligning to TRBD1. CDR1 and CDR2 from the germline V gene are LGHNA and YSLEER. Trimming took 6 bases from V and 5 from J; bases not matched to a gene: 11. CDR3 size: 15 residues. CDR3 bases: TGCGCCAGCAGGTCGGGACAGCGAGCGATAGATACGCAGTATTTT. Its translation is CASRSGQRAIDTQYF.

The V gene is TRBV9, the J gene TRBJ1-4; the D gene is possibly TRBD1 (6 bases). This CDR3 spans 15 amino acids. V lost 1 base and J lost 6, with 13 bases in between. From germline, CDR1 is SGDLS and CDR2 YYNGEE. The DNA of the CDR3 is TGTGCCAGCAGCGTAAGGGCAGGGGAAGATGAAAAACTGTTTTTT. Translating it yields CASSVRAGEDEKLFF.

The chain joins TRBV21-1 to TRBJ2-4; the tabulated D call, TRBD2, remains unverified against the DNA. TRBV21-1 is a documented pseudogene. The CDR3 has 16 amino acids. The CDR3: CASILREVPAKNIQYF. CDR3 sequence (DNA): TGTGCCAGCATACTACGGGAGGTGCCAGCCAAAAACATTCAGTACTTC.

The chain couples TRBV21-1 to TRBJ2-2; the listed D gene, TRBD2, was not tested against the DNA. TRBV21-1 is a documented pseudogene. The CDR3 sequence is 16 residues long. CDR3 bases: TGTGCCAGACTTAAACTACAGGAGGAGGGCACCGGGGAGCTGTTTTTT. Translated, it gives CARLKLQEEGTGELFF.

The J gene is TRBJ2-5, the V gene TRBV28; 7 positions agree with TRBD2. The CDR3 covers 15 residues. The ends lost 5 bases at V and 1 base at J; junction bases unmatched: 7. Looked up from germline, CDR1 is MDHEN and CDR2 is SYDVKM. The CDR3 sequence: CASSPPSGGQETQYF. CDR3 coding DNA: TGTGCCAGCAGTCCCCCCTCGGGGGGCCAAGAGACCCAGTACTTC.

The V and J genes are TRBV5-1 and TRBJ1-5; D is possibly TRBD1 (6 bases). The CDR3 length is 14 residues. In germline, CDR1 is SGHRS, CDR2 YFSETQ. Trimming removed 0 bases at V and 6 bases at J, with 10 bases between. This CDR3 is CASSLEGVGQPQHF. The DNA for the CDR3 is TGCGCCAGCAGCTTGGAGGGGGTGGGTCAGCCCCAGCATTTT.